Listed here are 9 T cell receptor beta chains from one sample, sequenced in a study of vaccination and CD4 T cells after COVID-19. Sequencing of cultured CD4+ T cell DNA used the Oncomine TCR Beta short-read assay. TCRdb fed the PCR reads into MiXCR, producing one record per CDR3 protein. This table has about 23,000 distinct CDR3 sequences, around 42% appearing once. For these receptors, no antigen is known. Regarding treatment: approximately 9-day PBMC culture with coronavirus spike peptide pools or control peptides (ViraFEST assay). The source material was CD4+ T cells from blood, cultured in vitro, sampled before SARS-CoV-2 vaccination. Receptors originate from a human donor who received a COVID-19 vaccine.

The chain employs TRBV7-9 and TRBJ2-3; D is possibly TRBD2 (6 bases). This CDR3 has 16 amino acids. Trimming stripped 1 base from V and 2 bases from J, with 13 bases between. In germline, CDR1 is SEHNR, CDR2 FQNEAQ (reference sequence). The CDR3 here is CASSLEGLAYTDTQYF. The CDR3 nucleotides are TGTGCCAGCAGCTTAGAGGGACTGGCCTACACAGATACGCAGTATTTT.

The gene calls are TRBV7-9 and TRBJ1-2; no reliable D call. CDR1 and CDR2 (germline): SEHNR, FQNEAQ (reference sequence). The CDR3 has 16 residues. Trimming stripped 7 bases from V and 3 bases from J, with 21 bases between. The CDR3 loop is CASTPPLGVYDYGYTF. The CDR3 coding sequence is TGTGCCAGCACCCCCCCGCTGGGTGTGTATGACTATGGCTACACCTTC.

In this sample, this clonotype turned up a few times. This chain joins TRBV6-1 and TRBJ2-3; 11 bases are a match to TRBD2. Trimming removed 3 bases from V and 14 bases from J; junction bases left unmatched: 10. Germline V gene sequence: CDR1 MNHNS, CDR2 SASEGT. This CDR3 has 14 residues. The DNA for the CDR3 is TGTGCCAGCAGTGAGAGCGTAGCGGGGGGGCATGCGTATTTT. Residues: CASSESVAGGHAYF.

The chain links TRBV2 to TRBJ1-1; TRBD1 might be the D (6 bases). From germline, CDR1 is SNHLY and CDR2 FYNNEI. Deletions cut 7 bases from V and 1 base from J, with 16 bases between. The CDR3 totals 15 residues. Here the CDR3 reads CASTTGSLGNTEAFF. CDR3 DNA: TGTGCCAGCACCACAGGGTCTCTAGGGAACACTGAAGCTTTCTTT.

There are a few counts of this clonotype. The chain employs TRBV15 and TRBJ1-6; no clear D. The ends were cut back, 9 bases at V and 9 bases at J, with 18 bases in the middle. There are 14 residues in the CDR3. The V gene's germline CDR1 is LNHNV and CDR2 YYDKDF (reference sequence). The CDR3 loop reads CATTIGELGSPLHF. The CDR3 DNA follows: TGTGCCACAACCATCGGGGAGTTGGGTTCACCCCTCCACTTT.

The gene calls are TRBV2 and TRBJ2-5, with TRBD2 as a possible D gene (5 bases). With 2 bases removed from V and 4 bases from J, the gap between germline ends came to 14 bases. The CDR3 length is 15 residues. Germline CDR1 reads SNHLY; CDR2 reads FYNNEI. The CDR3 DNA sequence: TGTGCCAGCAGTGAAAGCCGGGGATCGGGAGAGACCCAGTACTTC. It encodes CASSESRGSGETQYF.

This clonotype was detected a few times. This chain links TRBV20-1 with TRBJ1-5, with D unclear. CDR1 and CDR2 (germline): DFQATT, SNEGSKA (reference sequence). The CDR3 has 13 amino acids. V was shortened by 3 bases and J by 5 bases, with 11 bases between the two germline ends. CDR3 in DNA: TGCAGTGCTAGGGGAGGGTTGGATCAGCCCCAGCATTTT. Translated: CSARGGLDQPQHF.

The chain links TRBV10-3 to TRBJ2-5; the match to TRBD2 covers 11 bases. The V and J ends lost 4 bases and 5 bases, in that order; junction bases with no gene match: 6. The CDR3 runs 15 residues. CDR1 and CDR2 (germline): ENHRY, SYGVKD. The CDR3 nucleotides read TGTGCCATCAGTGTAGGTAGCGGGGGGGCGGAGACCCAGTACTTC. Protein: CAISVGSGGAETQYF.

The V call is TRBV6-1, the J call TRBJ1-2; D remains unclear. Per germline, CDR1 MNHNS and CDR2 SASEGT. V gave up 1 base and J gave up 0 bases, with 9 bases separating them. The CDR3 is 15 amino acids. CDR3 nucleotide sequence: TGTGCCAGCAGTGAAGGCGGGAGTCCTAACTATGGCTACACCTTC. This codes for CASSEGGSPNYGYTF.